These 8 T cell receptor beta chains were sequenced from one sample in a study of blood T cell repertoires in COVID-19. The data were produced by immunoSEQ multiplex PCR, yet TCRdb's version contains in-frame clones alone and is incomplete. Of approximately 290,000 clones detected, roughly 84% appear once; the ten largest clones hold approximately 0.94%. Sample: peripheral blood. The receptors were sampled from a human donor with COVID-19, enrolled during active disease. The donor label of this sample is uncertain.

This chain uses TRBV5-1 with TRBJ1-1; D might be TRBD1 (5 bases). Trimming removed 1 base at V and 4 bases at J, with 26 bases between. This CDR3 has 19 amino acids. The germline V gene encodes CDR1 SGHRS and CDR2 YFSETQ. The CDR3 loop reads CASSLSVVRGVGASTEAFF. In DNA form, the CDR3 reads TGCGCCAGCAGCTTGTCGGTAGTCCGGGGGGTCGGGGCAAGCACTGAAGCTTTCTTT. The variable domain in full, with the rest retrieved from reference TRBV5-1 and TRBJ1-1, is KAGVTQTPRYLIKTRGQQVTLSCSPISGHRSVSWYQQTPGQGLQFLFEYFSETQRNKGNFPGRFSGRQFSNSRSEMNVSTLELGDSALYLCASSLSVVRGVGASTEAFFGQGTRLTVV.

This sequence joins TRBV5-1 and TRBJ1-1; D gene uncertain. Trimming shortened V by 4 bases and J by 0 bases, and 13 bases separated the two germline ends. CDR3 length equals 15 residues. Germline CDR1 is SGHRS and CDR2 is YFSETQ. DNA of the CDR3: TGCGCCAGCAGCCCGGAGGGAAGCATGAACACTGAAGCTTTCTTT. Residues: CASSPEGSMNTEAFF.

In the case of this clone: The same CDR3 is also encoded by other DNA sequences in this sample. The chain links TRBV9 to TRBJ1-1; D remains ambiguous. V lost 0 bases and J lost 1, with 4 bases in between. The CDR3 loop spans 13 amino acids. CDR1 SGDLS and CDR2 YYNGEE come from the germline V gene. As DNA, the CDR3 is TGTGCCAGCAGCGTAGCGGGGAACACTGAAGCTTTCTTT. As protein: CASSVAGNTEAFF.

The J gene is TRBJ2-2, the V gene TRBV9; a possible D gene is TRBD2 (6 bases). The CDR3 contains 16 residues. In germline, CDR1 is SGDLS, CDR2 YYNGEE. V dropped 4 bases and J dropped 6 bases, with 19 bases sitting between them. The CDR3 sequence: CASSRDGTSVAGELFF. The CDR3, as DNA: TGTGCCAGCAGCCGAGACGGGACTTCGGTCGCCGGGGAGCTGTTTTTT.

The CDR3 nucleotides are TGTGCCAGCAGCTCAAGGGGAGGTAGCCCCTACAATGAGCAGTTCTTC. Its translation: CASSSRGGSPYNEQFF. The chain couples TRBV7-3 to TRBJ2-1; possible D gene TRBD2, 6 bases. The germline V gene has CDR1 SGHTA and CDR2 FQGTGA. Between the trimmed V and J ends, which lost 4 bases and 2 bases, there was a span of 15 bases. This CDR3 has 16 amino acids. Full variable domain (remainder filled in from reference TRBV7-3 and TRBJ2-1): GAGVSQTPSNKVTEKGKYVELRCDPISGHTALYWYRQSLGQGPEFLIYFQGTGAADDSGLPNDRFFAVRPEGSVSTLKIQRTERGDSAVYLCASSSRGGSPYNEQFFGPGTRLTVL.

The genes are TRBV18 and TRBJ2-7; possibly TRBD2 for D (5 bases). V shed 6 bases and J shed 2 bases, with 11 bases lying between them. In germline, CDR1 is KGHSH, CDR2 LQKENI. This CDR3 spans 13 amino acids. The CDR3 sequence: CASSAGPTYEQYF. The DNA of the CDR3 is TGTGCCAGCTCTGCGGGTCCAACCTACGAGCAGTACTTC.

This clone was detected once. The chain is built from TRBV18 and TRBJ1-2; TRBD1 matches 7 bases. The CDR3 covers 15 residues. Germline V lookup: CDR1 KGHSH, CDR2 LQKENI. V shed 3 bases, J shed 1 base, and the junction held 5 bases outside the gene matches. The CDR3 DNA follows: TGTGCCAGCTCACCCGGGACAGATGTTAACTATGGCTACACCTTC. It translates to CASSPGTDVNYGYTF.

The rearrangement uses TRBV19 and TRBJ2-3; the match to TRBD2 covers 10 bases. V shed 3 bases and J 5 bases; nucleotides not matched to a gene: 5. The germline gives CDR1 LNHDA, CDR2 SQIVND (reference sequence). The CDR3 contains 15 residues. CDR3 sequence: CASSMSGRAVDTQYF. CDR3 in DNA: TGTGCCAGTAGTATGAGCGGGAGGGCCGTAGATACGCAGTATTTT.